Each of the 5 T cell receptor beta chains below was sequenced from the same sample in a study of vaccination effects on CD4 cells after COVID-19. Some clones are missing from TCRdb's copy, which holds only in-frame ones; the method was immunoSEQ multiplex PCR. The sample records more than 20,000 clones, around 70% being singletons. Which antigens these TCRs recognize remains unknown. Before sequencing took place, the ViraFEST assay used viral peptide pools to expand antigen-specific CD4+ T cells. Isolating CD4+ T cells followed more than 9 days of culture. Participants were given two doses of BNT162b2 or mRNA-1273 vaccine. This sample comprised CD4+ T cells from PBMCs cultured with HCoV-NL63 spike peptides, obtained after COVID-19 vaccination. The receptors come from a human donor who received a COVID-19 vaccine.

The chain uses TRBV2 and TRBJ1-5; a weak D match, TRBD1 (6 bases). There are 13 residues in the CDR3. Germline-derived CDR1 and CDR2 are SNHLY and FYNNEI. Deletions cut 7 bases from V and 3 bases from J, with 10 bases between. CDR3 nucleotides: TGTGCCAGCATCCAGGGGATCAATCAGCCCCAGCATTTT. Protein sequence: CASIQGINQPQHF.

The rearrangement joins TRBV19 to TRBJ2-3; 13 nucleotides line up with TRBD2. There are 18 residues in the CDR3. Germline lookup yields CDR1 LNHDA and CDR2 SQIVND (reference sequence). V dropped 4 bases and J dropped 2; count of bases not matched to a gene: 9. The CDR3 here is CASSKGLAGWGDTDTQYF. CDR3 in DNA: TGTGCCAGTAGTAAGGGACTAGCGGGGTGGGGGGACACAGATACGCAGTATTTT. Full variable domain (rest looked up from reference TRBV19 and TRBJ2-3): DGGITQSPKYLFRKEGQNVTLSCEQNLNHDAMYWYRQDPGQGLRLIYYSQIVNDFQKGDIAEGYSVSREKKESFPLTVTSAQKNPTAFYLCASSKGLAGWGDTDTQYFGPGTRLTVL.

The rearrangement links TRBV6-5 to TRBJ1-4; D is perhaps TRBD1 (5 bases). Germline values: CDR1 MNHEY, CDR2 SVGAGI. This CDR3 contains 13 residues. Trimming cost V 6 bases and J 8 bases, with 13 bases left between them. The CDR3: CASRAPGGEKLFF. CDR3 DNA sequence: TGTGCCAGCAGGGCCCCCGGGGGGGAAAAACTGTTTTTT.

The chain recombines TRBV7-9 with TRBJ2-7, with TRBD1 matching 9 bases. This CDR3 spans 18 amino acids. With 3 bases clipped from V and 1 base from J, the junction kept 13 bases outside the gene matches. Germline V gene sequence: CDR1 SEHNR, CDR2 FQNEAQ (reference sequence). CDR3 sequence: CASSFPSRTGDLSYEQYF. In DNA form, the CDR3 reads TGTGCCAGCAGCTTCCCCAGTAGGACAGGGGACCTATCCTACGAGCAGTACTTC.

The chain uses TRBV6-1 and TRBJ2-1; D is unclear. CDR1 and CDR2 from the germline V gene are MNHNS and SASEGT. The CDR3 loop spans 14 amino acids. The V end lost 3 bases, the J end lost 0 bases, and 6 bases lay between the germline ends. CDR3 sequence (DNA): TGTGCCAGCAGTGACAGCTACTCCTACAATGAGCAGTTCTTC. It specifies CASSDSYSYNEQFF.